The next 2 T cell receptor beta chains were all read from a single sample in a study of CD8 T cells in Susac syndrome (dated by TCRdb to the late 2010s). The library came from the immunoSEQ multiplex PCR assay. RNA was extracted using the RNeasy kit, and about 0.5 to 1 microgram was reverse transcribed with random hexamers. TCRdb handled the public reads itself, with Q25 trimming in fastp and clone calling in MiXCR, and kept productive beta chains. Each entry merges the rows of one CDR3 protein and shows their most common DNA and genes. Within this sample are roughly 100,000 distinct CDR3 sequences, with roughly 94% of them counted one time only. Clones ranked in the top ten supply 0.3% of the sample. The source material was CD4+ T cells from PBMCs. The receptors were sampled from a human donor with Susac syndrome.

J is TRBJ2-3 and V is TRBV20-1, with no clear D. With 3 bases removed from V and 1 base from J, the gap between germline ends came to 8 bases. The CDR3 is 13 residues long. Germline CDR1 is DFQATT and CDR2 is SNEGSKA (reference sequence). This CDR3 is CSASEDRTDTQYF. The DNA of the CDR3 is TGCAGTGCTAGTGAGGACCGCACAGATACGCAGTATTTT.

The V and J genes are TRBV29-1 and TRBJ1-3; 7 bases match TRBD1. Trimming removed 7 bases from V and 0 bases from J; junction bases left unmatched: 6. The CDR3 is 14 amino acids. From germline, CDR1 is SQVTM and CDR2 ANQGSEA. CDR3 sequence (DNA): TGCAGCGCCTACCGGGACAGCTCTGGAAACACCATATATTTT. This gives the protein CSAYRDSSGNTIYF.